The rows below give T cell receptor beta chains drawn from one sample of a study of T cell repertoires in cytomegalovirus infection. TCRdb used MiXCR to reprocess the reads, holding one entry per CDR3 protein. This sample has around 340,000 distinct CDR3 sequences, with under 35% found just once. Their cognate antigens are unknown. Sample: cultured PBMCs, taken from culture after CMV antigen stimulation. The receptors were sampled from a human donor in good health (CMV status not recorded). Some clones in this sample may be carry-over from other donors' samples. Both conserved end residues are part of each CDR3. D genes are given only for firm matches. The size of a clone is reported for some rows only, either as once, few or many, or as a class for expanded clones.

>TRBJ1-2|TRBV12-3/TRBV12-4|NA|14|TRBD1
TGTGCCAGCAGTTTCCAACAGGGGGCGACGGGCTACACCTTC
CASSFQQGATGYTF
>TRBJ1-1|TRBV28|NA|13|NA
TGTGCCAGCAGCCTACATAGGGACACTGAAGCTTTCTTT
CASSLHRDTEAFF
>TRBJ1-4|TRBV12-3/TRBV12-4|NA|13|NA
TGTGCCAGCAGCGACAACTACGATGAAAAACTGTTTTTT
CASSDNYDEKLFF
>TRBJ2-6|TRBV6-6|NA|12|NA
TGTGCCAGCAGTTTCGAGGCCAACGTCCTGACTTTC
CASSFEANVLTF
>TRBJ1-4|TRBV3-1|NA|15|NA
TGTGCCAGCAGCCAAAAGAATCTACTAAAGGAAAAACTGTTTTTT
CASSQKNLLKEKLFF
>TRBJ2-7|TRBV7-9|NA|16|TRBD1
TGTGCCAGCAGCCCCAGAAGTGGGACAGGGGTCTACGAGCAGTACTTC
CASSPRSGTGVYEQYF
>TRBJ2-5|TRBV7-2|many|11|NA
TGTGCCAGCACCCGGGATGAGACCCAGTACTTC
CASTRDETQYF
>TRBJ2-2|TRBV15|NA|15|NA
TGTGCCACCAGCAGAGAACGGGGGCAAGGCGGGGAGCTGTTTTTT
CATSRERGQGGELFF
>TRBJ1-2|TRBV7-2|few|16|NA
TGTGCCAGCCCGGGGGGCGACTACTCTTCTCCCTATGGCTACACCTTC
CASPGGDYSSPYGYTF
>TRBJ1-6|TRBV6-1|NA|18|NA
TGTGCCAGCAGTGAAGGACCCCGGGGGCGCGAATGGAGTTCACCCCTCCACTTT
CASSEGPRGREWSSPLHF
>TRBJ2-5|TRBV9|few|16|NA
TGTGCCAGCAGCGTAGTGGCCGGGGGAGGGGGGGAGACCCAGTACTTC
CASSVVAGGGGETQYF
>TRBJ2-5|TRBV7-9|many|16|TRBD2
TGTGCCAGCAGCAGCAGACTAGCGGGAGGTCAAGAGACCCAGTACTTC
CASSSRLAGGQETQYF
>TRBJ2-7|TRBV12-3/TRBV12-4|NA|13|NA
TGTGCCAGCAGGCCCGGCGGCCGCTACGAGCAGTACTTC
CASRPGGRYEQYF
>TRBJ2-1|TRBV6-1|NA|17|TRBD2
TGTGCCAGCAGTGAAGCCCCAACTAGCGGAGCCTACAATGAGCAGTTCTTC
CASSEAPTSGAYNEQFF
>TRBJ1-3|TRBV13|NA|14|NA
TGTGCCAGCAGCTTAAGGGCCTTAGGAAACACCATATATTTT
CASSLRALGNTIYF
>TRBJ1-2|TRBV5-6|once|15|NA
TGTGCCAGCAGCTTGGATCAGGGCCTTAACTATGGCTACACCTTC
CASSLDQGLNYGYTF
>TRBJ2-5|TRBV7-8|few|16|TRBD2
TGTGCCAGCAGCTTCAGTAGCGGGGGCCACCAAGAGACCCAGTACTTC
CASSFSSGGHQETQYF
>TRBJ2-3|TRBV5-4|NA|17|TRBD2
TGTGCCAGCAGCTTCCCGGGACTAGCGGGCAGCACAGATACGCAGTATTTT
CASSFPGLAGSTDTQYF
>TRBJ2-1|TRBV27|few|11|NA
TGTGCCAGCATTAAGCGGGATGAGCAGTTCTTC
CASIKRDEQFF
>TRBJ2-2|TRBV12-3/TRBV12-4|few|16|NA
TGTGCCAGCAGCCCCTGGGGGCAATTACTCACCGGGGAGCTGTTTTTT
CASSPWGQLLTGELFF
>TRBJ1-2|TRBV20-1|few|14|TRBD1
TGCAGTGCTAGAGGTCGGACAGGGAACTATGGCTACACCTTC
CSARGRTGNYGYTF
>TRBJ2-3|TRBV19|many|17|NA
TGTGCCAGTAGTACTTTGGGGGGAAGTCTAGGTCCAGATACGCAGTATTTT
CASSTLGGSLGPDTQYF
>TRBJ1-2|TRBV20-1|many|14|NA
TGCAGTGCTACCCGGGATCCAGGAAACTATGGCTACACCTTC
CSATRDPGNYGYTF
>TRBJ2-3|TRBV29-1|NA|12|NA
TGCAGCGTTGGGGCACCCACAGATACGCAGTATTTT
CSVGAPTDTQYF
>TRBJ1-6|TRBV7-3|NA|14|TRBD1
TGTGCCAGCAGCTTAACCGGCGGGACAGAAACCCTCCACTTT
CASSLTGGTETLHF
>TRBJ2-3|TRBV7-2|NA|13|NA
TGTGCCAGCAGCTCCCCCCAAACAGATACGCAGTATTTT
CASSSPQTDTQYF
>TRBJ2-1|TRBV20-1|few|15|NA
TGCAGTGCTAGATCTTCGGAGACCGACCTAGGCGAGCAGTTCTTC
CSARSSETDLGEQFF
>TRBJ2-3|TRBV7-6|few|17|TRBD2
TGTGCCAGTAAGGGACTAGCGGGAAACTGGGCCACAGATACGCAGTATTTT
CASKGLAGNWATDTQYF
>TRBJ2-1|TRBV10-3|few|16|NA
TGTGCCATCACCGCCCTTAGGGGAAGCTCCTACAATGAGCAGTTCTTC
CAITALRGSSYNEQFF
>TRBJ2-3|TRBV2|NA|14|TRBD1
TGTGCCAGCAGTGAGACAGGGGGAGCAGATACGCAGTATTTT
CASSETGGADTQYF
>TRBJ2-7|TRBV10-1|NA|14|TRBD1
TGCGCCAGCATCGACAGGGAAGGAGGCTACGAGCAGTACTTC
CASIDREGGYEQYF
>TRBJ1-5|TRBV12-5|NA|13|NA
TGTGCTAGTGGTTTGTGGGGGCCCCAGCCCCAGCATTTT
CASGLWGPQPQHF
>TRBJ2-3|TRBV7-3|once|15|TRBD2
TGTGCCAGCAGCTTCCTAGCGGGATCGGCAGATACGCAGTATTTT
CASSFLAGSADTQYF
>TRBJ1-2|TRBV7-2|many|16|NA
TGTGCCAGCAGCTTCCTCCTTAGGATAGATAACTATGGCTACACCTTC
CASSFLLRIDNYGYTF
>TRBJ2-7|TRBV7-9|NA|13|NA
TGTGCCAGCAGCTTAGTTGGAGATGTCGAGCAGTACTTC
CASSLVGDVEQYF
>TRBJ2-1|TRBV3-1|few|16|TRBD2
TGTGCCAGCAGCACACTAGCGGGAGGAGGCTACAATGAGCAGTTCTTC
CASSTLAGGGYNEQFF
>TRBJ2-3|TRBV7-3|NA|14|NA
TGTGCCAGCAGCATGCAGCATAGCACAGATACGCAGTATTTT
CASSMQHSTDTQYF
>TRBJ1-2|TRBV2|many|14|NA
TGTGCCAGCACCTCCGGGAGGGGGAACTATGGCTACACCTTC
CASTSGRGNYGYTF
>TRBJ2-3|TRBV6-2/TRBV6-3|NA|17|TRBD2
TGTGCCACCAGGGGACTAGCGGGAGTTGGGGGGACAGATACGCAGTATTTT
CATRGLAGVGGTDTQYF
>TRBJ2-5|TRBV7-8|NA|13|NA
TGTGCCAGCAGCGTGGACGGTGCAGAGACCCAGTACTTC
CASSVDGAETQYF
>TRBJ1-5|TRBV20-1|NA|11|NA
TGCAGTGCTAGTAGTCTGGGTCCCCAGCATTTT
CSASSLGPQHF
>TRBJ2-1|TRBV5-3|NA|15|TRBD2
TGTGCCAGCAGGCCACTAGCGGATACCTACAATGAGCAGTTCTTC
CASRPLADTYNEQFF
>TRBJ2-1|TRBV12-3/TRBV12-4|many|12|NA
TGTGCCAGCAGCTTAGGGGGGGATGAGCAGTTCTTC
CASSLGGDEQFF
>TRBJ2-5|TRBV2|NA|14|NA
TGTGCCAGCAGTGAATCGTTGGGTCAAGAGACCCAGTACTTC
CASSESLGQETQYF
>TRBJ1-6|TRBV4-1|once|21|TRBD1
TGCGCCAGCAGCCAAGCGATACCGGGACAGGGAGGTCTGCGAAGTAATTCACCCCTCCACTTT
CASSQAIPGQGGLRSNSPLHF
>TRBJ2-7|TRBV4-1|NA|14|NA
TGCGCCAGCAGCGTCGGCAGGGACAACGACGAGCAGTACTTC
CASSVGRDNDEQYF
>TRBJ2-7|TRBV7-3|NA|16|TRBD2
TGTGCCAGCAGCTTAAGCCCCCTAGCGGTCTCCTACGAGCAGTACTTC
CASSLSPLAVSYEQYF
>TRBJ2-2|TRBV30|NA|14|TRBD1
TGTGCCTGGAGTGTAGGGACAGGCACCGGGGAGCTGTTTTTT
CAWSVGTGTGELFF
>TRBJ2-1|TRBV10-3|NA|15|TRBD2
TGTGCCATCAGTGAACCTGGCGGGAGGGGCAATGAGCAGTTCTTC
CAISEPGGRGNEQFF
>TRBJ2-3|TRBV15|NA|12|NA
TGTGCCACCTGGAGCCCTCCAGATACGCAGTATTTT
CATWSPPDTQYF
>TRBJ1-1|TRBV6-1|NA|12|NA
TGTGCCAGCATCTTCCGACAGATCACGGCTTTCTTT
CASIFRQITAFF
>TRBJ2-3|TRBV24-1|NA|17|TRBD1
TGTGCCACCAGTGACGCCCCCGGAACAGGGGGACCAGATACGCAGTATTTT
CATSDAPGTGGPDTQYF
>TRBJ2-1|TRBV7-6|many|15|TRBD2
TGTGCCAGCAGCTTTAGCGGGACGTCCTACAATGAGCAGTTCTTC
CASSFSGTSYNEQFF
>TRBJ2-1|TRBV7-3|NA|16|TRBD2
TGTGCCAGCAGCCCAGCAGCGGGGAGCTCCTACAATGAGCAGTTCTTC
CASSPAAGSSYNEQFF
>TRBJ1-2|TRBV28|NA|14|TRBD1
TGTGCCAGCAGTCCCCAGGGGGCGAGCTATGGCTACACCTTC
CASSPQGASYGYTF
>TRBJ1-5|TRBV19|NA|17|NA
TGTGCCAGTAGCCGACAGCTCCTGGGCTATAGCAATCAGCCCCAGCATTTT
CASSRQLLGYSNQPQHF
>TRBJ2-7|TRBV7-2|many|15|TRBD2
TGTGCCAGCAGCTTAGGACTAGCGGGAGCTGAAGAGCAGTACTTC
CASSLGLAGAEEQYF